This is a list of T cell receptor beta chains from one sample in a study of T-cell memory formation after mild COVID-19. TCRdb redid the calling of the 5' RACE reads with MiXCR, one entry per CDR3 protein. This table has 450,000 to 700,000 distinct CDR3 sequences, approximately 18% appearing once. The material sequenced was PBMCs or a T cell subset sorted from them (not recorded which). All receptors come from an adult woman who had mild COVID-19 (a few samples of this study predate the infection). Cell type and time point are not known. CDR3s include the opening cysteine and the closing phenylalanine or tryptophan. The D gene is left open where the match is weak. Where a row states a size, it is once, few, many or the class of an expanded clone; other rows omit it.

d_gene: TRBD2; abundance: few; j_gene: TRBJ2-1; v_gene: TRBV7-2; CDR3nt: TGTGCCAGCACTCAACGGGGAGGGAGGTACAATGAGCAGTTCTTC; CDR3aa: CASTQRGGRYNEQFF
d_gene: .; abundance: .; j_gene: TRBJ2-2; v_gene: TRBV2; CDR3nt: TGTGCCAGCAGTGCTGGTAGTTACGGGGAGCTGTTTTTT; CDR3aa: CASSAGSYGELFF
d_gene: TRBD2; abundance: few; j_gene: TRBJ2-1; v_gene: TRBV29-1; CDR3nt: TGCAGCGTTGCTGGGACTAGCGGGAGGCCCGTCTCCTACAATGAGCAGTTCTTC; CDR3aa: CSVAGTSGRPVSYNEQFF
d_gene: TRBD2; abundance: few; j_gene: TRBJ2-1; v_gene: TRBV6-1; CDR3nt: TGTGCCAGCAGTGTGACTAGCGGGGGGGCCTACGATGAGCAGTTCTTC; CDR3aa: CASSVTSGGAYDEQFF
d_gene: .; abundance: .; j_gene: TRBJ2-2; v_gene: TRBV7-9; CDR3nt: TGTGCCAGCAGCTTACAGGAGAGCGAGGGGGAGCTGTTTTTT; CDR3aa: CASSLQESEGELFF
d_gene: .; abundance: few; j_gene: TRBJ2-7; v_gene: TRBV27; CDR3nt: TGTGCCAGCAGTTTAAAGTACGAGCAGTACTTC; CDR3aa: CASSLKYEQYF
d_gene: .; abundance: few; j_gene: TRBJ2-5; v_gene: TRBV29-1; CDR3nt: TGCAGCGTTGTGGGCCGGGCTGTCGGGGAGACCCAGTACTTC; CDR3aa: CSVVGRAVGETQYF
d_gene: TRBD1; abundance: few; j_gene: TRBJ1-5; v_gene: TRBV7-9; CDR3nt: TGTGCCAGCAGCTTAGCTTCAACAGGGGTATACAATCAGCCCCAGCATTTT; CDR3aa: CASSLASTGVYNQPQHF
d_gene: TRBD2; abundance: .; j_gene: TRBJ2-3; v_gene: TRBV20-1; CDR3nt: TGCAGTGAGAGACTAGCGGGAGACACGCAGTATTTT; CDR3aa: CSERLAGDTQYF
d_gene: TRBD1; abundance: few; j_gene: TRBJ1-2; v_gene: TRBV4-1; CDR3nt: TGCGCCAGCAGCCTTAGACAGGGGGGGAACTATGGCTACACCTTC; CDR3aa: CASSLRQGGNYGYTF
d_gene: .; abundance: few; j_gene: TRBJ1-6; v_gene: TRBV7-2; CDR3nt: TGTGCCAGCAGCTTAGCCGGTGGACAGTCACAATATAATTCACCCCTCCACTTT; CDR3aa: CASSLAGGQSQYNSPLHF
d_gene: TRBD2; abundance: .; j_gene: TRBJ2-3; v_gene: TRBV12-3/TRBV12-4; CDR3nt: TGTGCCAGCAGTTTCCGTGGACTAGCGGGGGCGGTCTCTAGCACAGATACGCAGTATTTT; CDR3aa: CASSFRGLAGAVSSTDTQYF
d_gene: .; abundance: .; j_gene: TRBJ2-7; v_gene: TRBV10-3; CDR3nt: TGTGCCATCAGTGAGTCGACTGGGGTTTCCTACGAGCAGTACTTC; CDR3aa: CAISESTGVSYEQYF
d_gene: TRBD1; abundance: few; j_gene: TRBJ2-5; v_gene: TRBV29-1; CDR3nt: TGCAGCGTTGAGCAACAGGGGGACTTAGAGACCCAGTACTTC; CDR3aa: CSVEQQGDLETQYF
d_gene: .; abundance: .; j_gene: TRBJ2-3; v_gene: TRBV11-2; CDR3nt: TGTGCCAGCAGCTTAGTCGAAGTTCGGGCCTTCACAGATACGCAGTATTTT; CDR3aa: CASSLVEVRAFTDTQYF
d_gene: TRBD1; abundance: few; j_gene: TRBJ2-3; v_gene: TRBV3-1; CDR3nt: TGTGCCAGCAGCCACCTTGGGGGACAGGGGGCAGATACGCAGTATTTT; CDR3aa: CASSHLGGQGADTQYF
d_gene: TRBD1; abundance: .; j_gene: TRBJ2-7; v_gene: TRBV20-1; CDR3nt: TGCAGTGCTAGACCAGGCAGGGGGCACTACGAGCAGTACTTC; CDR3aa: CSARPGRGHYEQYF
d_gene: .; abundance: .; j_gene: TRBJ2-2; v_gene: TRBV4-2; CDR3nt: TGTGCCAGCAGCCAACATGGAAGCGGGGAGCTGTTTTTT; CDR3aa: CASSQHGSGELFF
d_gene: .; abundance: .; j_gene: TRBJ2-1; v_gene: TRBV6-5; CDR3nt: TGTGCCAGCAGGAGTACGGGAGTCCAGAATGAGCAGTTCTTC; CDR3aa: CASRSTGVQNEQFF
d_gene: .; abundance: .; j_gene: TRBJ2-2; v_gene: TRBV29-1; CDR3nt: TGCAGCGTTGATTTGAAAGTCGGGGAGCTGTTTTTT; CDR3aa: CSVDLKVGELFF
d_gene: TRBD2; abundance: .; j_gene: TRBJ2-1; v_gene: TRBV15; CDR3nt: TGTGCCACCAGCAGAGCACTAGCGGGGCCCTACAATGAGCAGTTCTTC; CDR3aa: CATSRALAGPYNEQFF
d_gene: TRBD1; abundance: .; j_gene: TRBJ1-4; v_gene: TRBV18; CDR3nt: TGTGCCAGCTCACCGGGACAGGGGATCAATGAAAAACTGTTTTTT; CDR3aa: CASSPGQGINEKLFF
d_gene: TRBD1; abundance: few; j_gene: TRBJ1-1; v_gene: TRBV3-1; CDR3nt: TGTGCCAGCAGCCAAGAAAAGTACAGGGGTACTGAAGCTTTCTTT; CDR3aa: CASSQEKYRGTEAFF
d_gene: .; abundance: .; j_gene: TRBJ1-2; v_gene: TRBV24-1; CDR3nt: TGTGCCACCAGTGTCGGGGGCTTTGGCTACACCTTC; CDR3aa: CATSVGGFGYTF
d_gene: .; abundance: few; j_gene: TRBJ1-4; v_gene: TRBV23-1; CDR3nt: TGCGCCAGCAGCCCAACGAGGGGAACTAATGAAAAACTGTTTTTT; CDR3aa: CASSPTRGTNEKLFF
d_gene: .; abundance: few; j_gene: TRBJ2-1; v_gene: TRBV18; CDR3nt: TGTGCCAGCTCACCAGTCGGGAAGGAGCAGTTCTTC; CDR3aa: CASSPVGKEQFF
d_gene: TRBD2; abundance: .; j_gene: TRBJ2-3; v_gene: TRBV11-3; CDR3nt: TGTGCCAGCAGCCCCCGGGTAGCGGGAGACGCAGATACGCAGTATTTT; CDR3aa: CASSPRVAGDADTQYF
d_gene: .; abundance: .; j_gene: TRBJ1-1; v_gene: TRBV4-2; CDR3nt: TGTGCCAGCAGCCAAGTGGACTCCCGGTGGACTGAAGCTTTCTTT; CDR3aa: CASSQVDSRWTEAFF
d_gene: TRBD2; abundance: few; j_gene: TRBJ2-1; v_gene: TRBV7-9; CDR3nt: TGTGCCAGCAGCCGGCGACTAGCGAGGGCCTACAATGAGCAGTTCTTC; CDR3aa: CASSRRLARAYNEQFF
d_gene: .; abundance: .; j_gene: TRBJ2-3; v_gene: TRBV10-3; CDR3nt: TGTGCCATCAGTGTCGCCTTCTCAAGCACAGATACGCAGTATTTT; CDR3aa: CAISVAFSSTDTQYF
d_gene: .; abundance: many; j_gene: TRBJ1-1; v_gene: TRBV4-1; CDR3nt: TGCGCCAGCAGCCGTTACGGGCAGGCGAACACTGAAGCTTTCTTT; CDR3aa: CASSRYGQANTEAFF
d_gene: .; abundance: .; j_gene: TRBJ2-7; v_gene: TRBV20-1; CDR3nt: TGCAGTGCTAAACAGGCCTACGAGCAGTACTTC; CDR3aa: CSAKQAYEQYF
d_gene: .; abundance: many; j_gene: TRBJ2-4; v_gene: TRBV7-2; CDR3nt: TGTGCCAGCAGCTTCTCGGGAGCCAAAAACATTCAGTACTTC; CDR3aa: CASSFSGAKNIQYF
d_gene: TRBD2; abundance: .; j_gene: TRBJ2-2; v_gene: TRBV10-3; CDR3nt: TGTGCCATGTCCGAGCGGGAGGCCGACACCGGGGAGATGTTTTTT; CDR3aa: CAMSEREADTGEMFF
d_gene: .; abundance: many; j_gene: TRBJ2-7; v_gene: TRBV5-1; CDR3nt: TGCGCCAGCAGCTTGCAATGGGGCTCCTACGAGCAGTACTTC; CDR3aa: CASSLQWGSYEQYF
d_gene: TRBD2; abundance: .; j_gene: TRBJ2-7; v_gene: TRBV4-3; CDR3nt: TGCGCCAGCAGCCAAGATGGTAGCGGGAGGGGGTCCTACGAGCAGTACTTC; CDR3aa: CASSQDGSGRGSYEQYF
d_gene: TRBD1; abundance: .; j_gene: TRBJ2-2; v_gene: TRBV7-9; CDR3nt: TGTGCCAGCAGCTTAGTGGGGACAGAGAACACCGGGGAGCTGTTTTTT; CDR3aa: CASSLVGTENTGELFF
d_gene: .; abundance: few; j_gene: TRBJ2-3; v_gene: TRBV20-1; CDR3nt: TGCAGTGTTATACTGGCCGATACGCAGTATTTT; CDR3aa: CSVILADTQYF
d_gene: .; abundance: .; j_gene: TRBJ2-2; v_gene: TRBV18; CDR3nt: TGTGCCAGCTCACGCGGCCGGGCCCTGAACACCGGGGAGCTGTTTTTT; CDR3aa: CASSRGRALNTGELFF
d_gene: TRBD1; abundance: .; j_gene: TRBJ1-2; v_gene: TRBV7-2; CDR3nt: TGTGCCAGCAGCGTAGGGGGGACAGGAGGTGGCTACACCTTC; CDR3aa: CASSVGGTGGGYTF
d_gene: .; abundance: .; j_gene: TRBJ2-7; v_gene: TRBV18; CDR3nt: TGTGCCAGCTCACCACCGACGGAGGCCGAGCAGTACTTC; CDR3aa: CASSPPTEAEQYF
d_gene: .; abundance: many; j_gene: TRBJ2-3; v_gene: TRBV7-2; CDR3nt: TGTGCCAGCAGCCGTGTTTCGGGCACAGATACGCAGTATTTT; CDR3aa: CASSRVSGTDTQYF
d_gene: .; abundance: .; j_gene: TRBJ2-1; v_gene: TRBV4-3; CDR3nt: TGCGCCAGCAGCCAAGTAATAGCGTCCTACAATGAGCAGTTCTTC; CDR3aa: CASSQVIASYNEQFF
d_gene: .; abundance: few; j_gene: TRBJ2-5; v_gene: TRBV24-1; CDR3nt: TGTGCCACCAGTGAGACCGAGAGGGGGACCCAGTACTTC; CDR3aa: CATSETERGTQYF
d_gene: .; abundance: few; j_gene: TRBJ1-1; v_gene: TRBV7-2; CDR3nt: TGTGCCAGCAGCTTACAGTCGAACACTGAAGCTTTCTTT; CDR3aa: CASSLQSNTEAFF
d_gene: TRBD2; abundance: .; j_gene: TRBJ2-1; v_gene: TRBV18; CDR3nt: TGTGCCAGCTCATTATCGCATAGCGGGATCGACAATGAGCAGTTCTTC; CDR3aa: CASSLSHSGIDNEQFF
d_gene: .; abundance: few; j_gene: TRBJ1-5; v_gene: TRBV29-1; CDR3nt: TGCAGCGTTCAATGGGGAATAACCCAGCATTTT; CDR3aa: CSVQWGITQHF